The TCR beta chain described here comes from a study of blood T cell repertoires in COVID-19. In the study overall: From the United States, Italy and Spain came samples of acute and convalescent COVID-19.

In the authors' methods: Using reference gene primer amplification, nucleated cell counts were estimated. The method was immunoSEQ multiplex PCR; TCRdb's version includes in-frame clones alone and lacks a portion of them. V and J calls and clone size are as listed in that table; D and trimming were resolved from the DNA. Here the sample spans about 220,000 clones, 75% to 90% being singletons. This TCR was recovered from a human donor in a cohort sampled during active COVID-19. The sequenced sample consisted of peripheral blood.

The CDR3 DNA is TGTGCCAGCAGCTTTTACAGAAGCACAGATACGCAGTATTTT. Translated, it gives CASSFYRSTDTQYF. V is TRBV11-2 and J is TRBJ2-3; D is ambiguous. Germline loops: CDR1 SGHAT, CDR2 FQNNGV. The CDR3 runs 14 residues. The V gene lost 3 bases and the J gene lost 0 bases, with 7 bases spanning the gap.